These T cell receptor beta chains were read from a single sample in a study of graft-versus-host responses after intestinal transplantation. Their antigens remain unidentified. Assay used: immunoSEQ multiplex PCR; TCRdb lists only in-frame clones, some missing. The table shows approximately 94,000 clones, with over 75% occurring only once. Sequenced material: unstimulated CD4+ T cells sorted from spleen or lymph node cells, taken before transplant. The receptors here all came from a human donor who was the organ donor for an intestinal transplant. CDR3s include the opening cysteine and the closing phenylalanine or tryptophan. The D gene is left open where the match is weak. Rows give clone size only sometimes, using once, few, many, or a class for an expanded clone.

CASSRQGAGYTF	TGTGCCAGTAGTAGACAGGGCGCTGGCTACACCTTC	TRBD1	NA	TRBJ1-2	TRBV19
CASSLRDLYEQYF	TGTGCCAGCAGCTTGCGGGACCTCTACGAGCAGTACTTC	NA	once	TRBJ2-7	TRBV5-8
CASTRGQGTYEQYF	TGTGCCAGCACCAGGGGACAGGGGACCTACGAGCAGTACTTC	TRBD1	NA	TRBJ2-7	TRBV28
CASSQEGTGWEQYF	TGTGCCAGCAGCCAAGAAGGGACAGGGTGGGAGCAGTACTTC	TRBD1	NA	TRBJ2-7	TRBV4-2
CASSSPGETQYF	TGTGCCAGCAGCTCGCCGGGCGAGACCCAGTACTTC	NA	NA	TRBJ2-5	TRBV7-2
CASSQDLVGQAGGTIYF	TGCGCCAGCAGCCAAGATCTCGTCGGGCAAGCTGGGGGCACCATATATTTT	NA	NA	TRBJ1-3	TRBV4-1
CASSEYTHGQGGLHF	TGTGCCAGCAGTGAATATACACACGGTCAGGGGGGCCTCCACTTT	TRBD1	NA	TRBJ1-6	TRBV25-1
CASRRQGAKDGYTF	TGTGCCAGCAGGAGACAGGGGGCGAAGGATGGCTACACCTTC	TRBD1	NA	TRBJ1-2	TRBV28
CASSAQASGDFGDTQYF	TGTGCCAGCAGCGCACAGGCTAGCGGGGATTTTGGAGATACGCAGTATTTT	TRBD2	NA	TRBJ2-3	TRBV9
CASSYSTGGETQYF	TGTGCCAGCAGTTACTCGACAGGGGGAGAGACCCAGTACTTC	TRBD1	NA	TRBJ2-5	TRBV6-5
CASGLDRAPYEQYF	TGTGCTAGTGGTTTAGACAGGGCCCCCTACGAGCAGTACTTC	TRBD1	few	TRBJ2-7	TRBV12-5
CASSLDLVGYEQYF	TGTGCCAGCAGCTTAGATCTGGTGGGCTACGAGCAGTACTTC	NA	NA	TRBJ2-7	TRBV11-2
CASSDTRQGSTDTQYF	TGCGCCAGCAGTGATACCCGACAGGGGTCCACAGATACGCAGTATTTT	TRBD1	NA	TRBJ2-3	TRBV10-1
CASSLVGTGRSEQYF	TGTGCCAGCAGCTTAGTAGGGACAGGCCGTTCTGAGCAGTACTTC	TRBD1	NA	TRBJ2-7	TRBV7-8
CAWSPGTGDSPLHF	TGTGCCTGGTCCCCGGGGACAGGGGACTCACCCCTCCACTTT	TRBD1	NA	TRBJ1-6	TRBV30
CASRPDSVPLHF	TGTGCCAGCAGGCCCGACAGTGTACCCCTCCACTTT	NA	NA	TRBJ1-6	TRBV2
CAWMGIFTDTQYF	TGTGCCTGGATGGGGATTTTCACAGATACGCAGTATTTT	NA	NA	TRBJ2-3	TRBV30
CASSFTGYEQYF	TGTGCCAGCAGCTTTACGGGCTACGAGCAGTACTTC	NA	NA	TRBJ2-7	TRBV7-9
CASSLVSNTEAFF	TGCGCCAGCAGCTTGGTATCGAACACTGAAGCTTTCTTT	NA	NA	TRBJ1-1	TRBV5-1
CASSLAGPVNTEAFF	TGTGCCAGCAGCTTAGCGGGGCCCGTGAACACTGAAGCTTTCTTT	NA	once	TRBJ1-1	TRBV7-2
CASSLDRDFGNAFF	NA	NA	NA	TRBJ1-1	TRBV11-2
CASSLSQTVSEAFF	TGTGCCAGCAGCCTAAGCCAAACAGTTTCTGAAGCTTTCTTT	NA	NA	TRBJ1-1	TRBV11-1
CAGLAGGETQYF	TGTGCCGGACTGGCGGGGGGAGAGACCCAGTACTTC	TRBD2	NA	TRBJ2-5	TRBV30
CASSEARTTNNEQFF	TGTGCCAGCAGTGAAGCCAGGACTACCAACAATGAGCAGTTCTTC	NA	once	TRBJ2-1	TRBV25-1
CASSLLAGGGNEQFF	TGCGCCAGCAGCTTGCTAGCGGGGGGAGGCAATGAGCAGTTCTTC	TRBD2	NA	TRBJ2-1	TRBV5-1
CASSVNRAEVEAFF	TGCGCCAGCAGCGTGAACAGGGCTGAAGTTGAAGCTTTCTTT	NA	few	TRBJ1-1	TRBV5-1
CAWSRDRSYGYTF	TGTGCCTGGAGTCGTGACAGGAGCTATGGCTACACCTTC	NA	NA	TRBJ1-2	TRBV30
CASSEQGASGNTIYF	TGTGCCAGCAGTGAACAGGGGGCCTCTGGAAACACCATATATTTT	TRBD1	once	TRBJ1-3	TRBV6-1
CASSSAGTENEKLFF	TGTGCCAGCAGCTCAGCCGGGACGGAGAATGAAAAACTGTTTTTT	NA	NA	TRBJ1-4	TRBV21-1
CASSLAWGLNTEAFF	TGCGCCAGCAGCTTGGCCTGGGGATTGAACACTGAAGCTTTCTTT	NA	NA	TRBJ1-1	TRBV5-1
CASSPYSYSNEKLFF	TGTGCCAGCTCACCGTACAGCTACAGTAATGAAAAACTGTTTTTT	NA	NA	TRBJ1-4	TRBV18
CASSLRELTEAFF	TGTGCCAGCAGCTTAAGGGAGCTCACTGAAGCTTTCTTT	NA	NA	TRBJ1-1	TRBV7-8
CASSCRDRDYNSPLHF	TGCGCCAGCAGCTGCCGGGACAGAGACTATAATTCACCCCTCCACTTT	TRBD1	NA	TRBJ1-6	TRBV5-1
CASSLISDTKNIQYF	TGTGCCAGCAGCCTCATTAGCGATACCAAAAACATTCAGTACTTC	NA	once	TRBJ2-4	TRBV28
CASSWRQAYEQYF	TGTGCCAGTAGTTGGCGACAGGCCTACGAGCAGTACTTC	NA	NA	TRBJ2-7	TRBV19
CASSQAKENEQFF	TGCGCCAGCAGCCAGGCGAAGGAAAATGAGCAGTTCTTC	NA	NA	TRBJ2-1	TRBV5-1
CASTTASSYNSPLHF	TGTGCCAGCACGACAGCGAGCTCCTATAATTCACCCCTCCACTTT	NA	NA	TRBJ1-6	TRBV27
CASSLGRQGIADTQYF	TGTGCCAGCAGCTTAGGGAGACAAGGTATCGCAGATACGCAGTATTTT	NA	NA	TRBJ2-3	TRBV13
CASSIGYAYGYTF	TGTGCCAGTAGTATAGGGTACGCCTATGGCTACACCTTC	NA	NA	TRBJ1-2	TRBV19
CASSRMRLSYEQYF	TGTGCCAGCAGCCGTATGCGCCTCTCCTACGAGCAGTACTTC	NA	NA	TRBJ2-7	TRBV7-2
CASSEDPQGRAFF	TGTGCCAGCAGTGAAGATCCACAGGGCCGGGCTTTCTTT	NA	NA	TRBJ1-1	TRBV6-1
CASSSLGTTTNEKLFF	TGTGCCAGCAGCTCACTCGGAACTACAACTAATGAAAAACTGTTTTTT	NA	NA	TRBJ1-4	TRBV7-9
CASSPGGGYTF	TGTGCCAGCTCACCTGGTGGTGGCTACACCTTC	NA	NA	TRBJ1-2	TRBV18
CASSTGQMNTGELFF	TGTGCCAGTAGTACAGGACAGATGAACACCGGGGAGCTGTTTTTT	NA	NA	TRBJ2-2	TRBV19
CAWSVGRFTQYF	TGTGCCTGGAGTGTAGGTCGTTTTACTCAGTACTTC	NA	NA	TRBJ2-4	TRBV30
CAISEFRSGYTF	TGTGCCATCAGTGAGTTCAGAAGCGGCTACACCTTC	NA	few	TRBJ1-2	TRBV10-3
CASETRLPYGYTF	TGTGCCAGCGAAACCAGGTTGCCTTATGGCTACACCTTC	NA	NA	TRBJ1-2	TRBV6-1
CASSPPSGGAGELFF	TGCGCCAGCAGCCCCCCTAGCGGGGGCGCCGGGGAGCTGTTTTTT	TRBD2	NA	TRBJ2-2	TRBV5-1
CASSYDRGQGYTF	TGTGCCAGCAGTTACGACAGGGGGCAAGGCTACACCTTC	TRBD1	NA	TRBJ1-2	TRBV6-5
CASSSYYEQYF	TGTGCCAGCAGTTCCTATTACGAGCAGTACTTC	NA	NA	TRBJ2-7	TRBV28
CASRFGEGEGGSYEQYF	TGTGCAAGTCGCTTCGGAGAGGGAGAGGGTGGATCCTACGAGCAGTACTTC	NA	NA	TRBJ2-7	TRBV12-2
CATSRTREKLFF	TGTGCCACCAGCAGAACTCGGGAAAAACTGTTTTTT	NA	NA	TRBJ1-4	TRBV15
CASSLVSGGGYEQYF	TGTGCCAGCAGCTTAGTGTCAGGAGGGGGGTACGAGCAGTACTTC	NA	NA	TRBJ2-7	TRBV7-2
CASSEALPGQGGYTF	TGTGCCAGCAGTGAAGCGCTTCCGGGACAGGGTGGCTACACCTTC	TRBD1	NA	TRBJ1-2	TRBV2
CASSPPRANYGYTF	TGTGCCAGCAGTCCACCCCGGGCGAACTATGGCTACACCTTC	NA	NA	TRBJ1-2	TRBV28
CASSFGGRSETQYF	TGTGCCAGCAGCTTCGGGGGTCGGTCGGAGACCCAGTACTTC	NA	once	TRBJ2-5	TRBV7-3
CASSKAPGTEVTDTQYF	TGTGCCAGCAGCAAAGCGCCGGGAACCGAAGTCACAGATACGCAGTATTTT	NA	NA	TRBJ2-3	TRBV21-1
CASSLSSEAYEQYF	TGTGCCAGCAGCTTATCGAGCGAGGCCTACGAGCAGTACTTC	NA	NA	TRBJ2-7	TRBV7-9